The 27 T cell receptor beta chains reported below all come from one sample, sequenced in a study of shared clonotypes between healthy human individuals. Measured with immunoSEQ multiplex PCR; TCRdb has only the in-frame clones, and not every one. The sample includes 2 million to 2.5 million clones, about 95% of them seen just once. The naive CD8 fraction comprised CD45RO-negative cells positively selected for CCR7 and excluded terminally differentiated effector memory CD45RA+ cells. Sequenced input: naive CD8+ T cells sorted from blood. The receptors stem from a man younger than 35 in good health.

This clone was seen only once. The chain is built from TRBV10-3 and TRBJ2-7, with 10 bases lining up with TRBD1. The CDR3 contains 16 residues. V dropped 2 bases and J dropped 3; count of bases not matched to a gene: 7. Germline V gives CDR1 ENHRY, CDR2 SYGVKD. The CDR3 bases are TGTGCCATCAGTGAGACGAGACAGGGGGCTCTCTACGAGCAGTACTTC. As protein: CAISETRQGALYEQYF.

Of note for this clone: This sample includes further DNA sequences coding for the same CDR3. The chain uses TRBV6-1 and TRBJ2-7; D is possibly TRBD1 (6 bases). Germline CDR1 reads MNHNS; CDR2 reads SASEGT. V was clipped by 3 bases and J by 2 bases, with 8 bases between them. This CDR3 has 13 residues. In DNA, the CDR3 is TGTGCCAGCAGTGAGAGGACAGCCTACGAGCAGTACTTC. Translated: CASSERTAYEQYF.

The genes are TRBV5-1 and TRBJ1-2; 8 bases are a match to TRBD1. The CDR3 spans 18 residues. With 0 bases clipped from V and 4 bases from J, the junction kept 14 bases outside the gene matches. Germline V CDR1 and CDR2: SGHRS, YFSETQ. The CDR3 sequence is CASSLEGTGGWFGYGYTF. The CDR3 coding sequence is TGCGCCAGCAGCTTGGAAGGGACAGGTGGATGGTTCGGCTATGGCTACACCTTC.

V gene TRBV19 combines with J gene TRBJ1-2; D not resolved. V lost 4 bases, J lost 4 bases, and 22 bases lay in between. The CDR3 spans 17 residues. The germline CDR1 and CDR2 sequences are LNHDA and SQIVND (reference sequence). CDR3: CASSTPLTLGTIYGYTF. DNA of the CDR3: TGTGCCAGTAGTACCCCTCTGACATTAGGCACCATCTATGGCTACACCTTC.

The chain carries TRBV14 and TRBJ2-7, with a weak D call TRBD1 (5 bases). The CDR3 consists of 14 residues. CDR1 and CDR2 from the germline V gene are SGHDN and FVKESK. Trimming left V 4 bases short and J 2 bases short, with 12 bases between. The CDR3 here is CASSRKGSPYEQYF. As DNA, the CDR3 is TGTGCCAGCAGCCGAAAGGGGTCTCCCTACGAGCAGTACTTC.

This chain uses TRBV28 with TRBJ1-5; D gene uncertain. Germline V gene data show CDR1 as MDHEN and CDR2 as SYDVKM. The CDR3 length is 13 residues. V was trimmed by 5 bases and J by 7 bases, leaving 12 bases between them. Here the CDR3 reads CASSPPSSQPQHF. DNA of the CDR3: TGTGCCAGCAGTCCCCCCTCGTCCCAGCCCCAGCATTTT.

J is TRBJ2-7 and V is TRBV7-9, with D perhaps matching TRBD1 (5 bases). The germline CDR1 and CDR2 sequences are SEHNR and FQNEAQ (reference sequence). The length of the CDR3 is 13 residues. V lost 4 bases to trimming and J lost 3 bases, with 10 bases between them. The CDR3 protein is CASSSTGNYEQYF. CDR3 sequence (DNA): TGTGCCAGCAGCTCCACAGGAAACTACGAGCAGTACTTC.

V and J are TRBV2 and TRBJ1-4, with D unresolved. Germline CDR1 is SNHLY and CDR2 is FYNNEI. This CDR3 is built from 14 residues. V lost 7 bases and J lost 6, with 15 bases in between. CDR3: CASTLRDFDEKLFF. CDR3 coding DNA: TGTGCCAGCACCCTGCGGGATTTCGATGAAAAACTGTTTTTT.

This chain links TRBV30 with TRBJ2-7, with D possibly matching TRBD2 (6 bases). Trimming left V 5 bases short and J 5 bases short, with 22 bases between. The CDR3 totals 15 residues. Germline CDR1 reads GTSNPN; CDR2 reads SVGIG (reference sequence). The CDR3 coding sequence is TGTGCCTGGGATCAACTAGCCCCGGGAGCAGACGAGCAGTACTTC. Translated, it gives CAWDQLAPGADEQYF.

This sequence joins TRBV7-9 and TRBJ1-5, with unresolved D. Looked up from germline, CDR1 is SEHNR and CDR2 is FQNEAQ (reference sequence). V lost 2 bases and J 3 bases, leaving 11 bases between the germline ends. The CDR3 runs to 15 residues. CDR3 in DNA: TGTGCCAGCAGCTTATCAGGAGTAAACAATCAGCCCCAGCATTTT. Translating it yields CASSLSGVNNQPQHF.

The chain uses TRBV4-1 and TRBJ2-7; D gene unclear. Germline-derived CDR1 and CDR2 are MGHRA and YSYEKL. The V end lost 0 bases, the J end lost 0 bases, and 12 bases lay between the germline ends. The CDR3 extends over 16 amino acids. The CDR3 protein is CASSQELGSSSYEQYF. The DNA of the CDR3 is TGCGCCAGCAGCCAAGAGTTGGGCTCCAGCTCCTACGAGCAGTACTTC.

The V and J genes are TRBV4-1 and TRBJ2-7; D perhaps matches TRBD2 (6 bases). From germline, CDR1 is MGHRA and CDR2 YSYEKL. V lost 1 base and J 3 bases, leaving 16 bases between the germline ends. The CDR3 extends over 16 amino acids. CDR3 in amino acids: CASSQGPLAGRYEQYF. In DNA, the CDR3 is TGCGCCAGCAGCCAAGGTCCCCTTGCGGGACGCTACGAGCAGTACTTC.

The chain combines TRBV28 with TRBJ2-7; D not certain. Germline V gene data show CDR1 as MDHEN and CDR2 as SYDVKM. The CDR3 spans 14 residues. V lost 5 bases and J lost 1, with 12 bases in between. CDR3 nucleotides: TGTGCCAGCAGTCTTCACAGATTTTCCTACGAGCAGTACTTC. Translating gives CASSLHRFSYEQYF.

In regard to this clone: At the DNA level, this CDR3 is encoded by other sequences in the same sample as well. The rearrangement links TRBV5-1 to TRBJ2-7, with D uncertain. CDR3 size: 13 residues. Trimming pared 3 bases from V and 2 bases from J, leaving 9 bases between. Germline V lookup: CDR1 SGHRS, CDR2 YFSETQ. DNA of the CDR3: TGCGCCAGCAGCTGGAAGGGTACCTACGAGCAGTACTTC. This gives the protein CASSWKGTYEQYF.

J is TRBJ2-1 and V is TRBV28; 7 nucleotides agree with TRBD2. This CDR3 spans 16 amino acids. V trimming: 4 bases; J trimming: 5 bases; junction bases outside the gene matches: 11. Germline CDR1 reads MDHEN; CDR2 reads SYDVKM. The CDR3 spells CASSSPRERDHNEQFF. In DNA, the CDR3 is TGTGCCAGCAGTTCCCCTAGAGAGCGGGATCACAATGAGCAGTTCTTC. Filled out from reference TRBV28 and TRBJ2-1, the complete variable domain reads DVKVTQSSRYLVKRTGEKVFLECVQDMDHENMFWYRQDPGLGLRLIYFSYDVKMKEKGDIPEGYSVSREKKERFSLILESASTNQTSMYLCASSSPRERDHNEQFFGPGTRLTVL.

The chain is built from TRBV5-6 and TRBJ1-2; 8 bases are a match to TRBD1. V dropped 0 bases and J dropped 6; count of bases not matched to a gene: 4. The germline CDR1 and CDR2 sequences are SGHDT and YYEEEE. CDR3 size: 14 residues. Here the CDR3 reads CASSLGQGMDGYTF. The CDR3 nucleotides read TGTGCCAGCAGCTTGGGACAGGGGATGGATGGCTACACCTTC.

The chain has TRBV27 and TRBJ2-5; D possibly corresponds to TRBD1 (5 bases). The V gene's germline CDR1 is MNHEY and CDR2 SMNVEV (reference sequence). The CDR3 is made up of 15 amino acids. Trimming took off 2 bases at V and 0 bases at J, with 10 bases between the two ends. CDR3: CASSLAAGYQETQYF. CDR3 DNA sequence: TGTGCCAGCAGTTTAGCGGCAGGGTACCAAGAGACCCAGTACTTC.

This chain uses TRBV7-9 with TRBJ2-1; D remains unclear. Germline loops: CDR1 SEHNR, CDR2 FQNEAQ (reference sequence). The CDR3 spans 13 residues. Trimming shortened V by 11 bases and J by 5 bases, and 16 bases separated the two germline ends. Here the CDR3 DNA reads TGTGCCTCAGAACACCCCCTAAACAATGAGCAGTTCTTC. Protein product: CASEHPLNNEQFF.

The chain is built from TRBV7-2 and TRBJ2-7; D possibly matches TRBD1 or TRBD2 (5 bases each). This CDR3 comprises 15 residues. Germline CDR1 SGHTA, CDR2 FQGNSA. The ends were cut back, 6 bases at V and 0 bases at J, with 15 bases in the middle. The CDR3 sequence is CASSFTGTYSYEQYF. The DNA for the CDR3 is TGTGCCAGCAGTTTTACCGGGACGTACTCCTACGAGCAGTACTTC.

The chain couples TRBV2 to TRBJ2-7; 9 bases fit TRBD1. The length of the CDR3 is 13 residues. V lost 8 bases and J lost 5; bases outside the gene matches: 7. Germline V lookup: CDR1 SNHLY, CDR2 FYNNEI. The CDR3 protein is CASGGTGYHEQYF. CDR3 bases: TGTGCCAGCGGAGGGACAGGGTACCACGAGCAGTACTTC.

The V call is TRBV4-1, the J call TRBJ2-7, with 10 bases that match TRBD2. This CDR3 is 13 amino acids long. With 4 bases clipped from V and 6 bases from J, the junction kept 3 bases outside the gene matches. Germline assignment: CDR1 MGHRA and CDR2 YSYEKL. The CDR3 spells CASSLRLAGEQYF. The CDR3 DNA is TGCGCCAGCAGCCTTCGACTAGCGGGCGAGCAGTACTTC.

The chain joins TRBV6-6 to TRBJ2-1; no definite D call. V gave up 6 bases and J gave up 5 bases, with 8 bases separating them. Germline V gene data show CDR1 as MNHNY and CDR2 as SVGAGI (reference sequence). There are 12 residues in the CDR3. The DNA for the CDR3 is TGTGCCAGCAGCCAGACGAACAATGAGCAGTTCTTC. Protein: CASSQTNNEQFF.

The genes are TRBV15 and TRBJ2-1, with 8 bases that match TRBD1. The CDR3 is 12 residues long. The germline gives CDR1 LNHNV, CDR2 YYDKDF (reference sequence). V trimming: 5 bases; J trimming: 9 bases; junction bases outside the gene matches: 3. CDR3 sequence (DNA): TGTGCCACCAGCTCCACAGGGGGTGAGCAGTTCTTC. It encodes CATSSTGGEQFF.

The rearrangement links TRBV18 to TRBJ2-7; D uncertain. Trimming removed 2 bases at V and 0 bases at J, with 8 bases between. The length of the CDR3 is 14 residues. CDR1 and CDR2 (germline): KGHSH, LQKENI. This CDR3 is CASSPDSASYEQYF. Written as DNA, the CDR3 is TGTGCCAGCTCACCAGACTCGGCCTCCTACGAGCAGTACTTC. Variable domain in full (rest from reference TRBV18 and TRBJ2-7): NAGVMQNPRHLVRRRGQEARLRCSPMKGHSHVYWYRQLPEEGLKFMVYLQKENIIDESGMPKERFSAEFPKEGPSILRIQQVVRGDSAAYFCASSPDSASYEQYFGPGTRLTVT.

This rearrangement joins TRBV12-2 to TRBJ2-2; the table gives TRBD2 as D, unverified against the DNA. TRBV12-2 is labeled a pseudogene. The CDR3 contains 15 residues. The CDR3 region is CASRSSGRIIGELFF. CDR3 DNA: TGTGCAAGTCGCTCCAGCGGGAGAATAATCGGGGAGCTGTTTTTT.

This clone was counted a single time. The gene calls are TRBV27 and TRBJ1-1; 7 bases are shared with TRBD1. The CDR3 runs 16 residues. J gave up 2 bases and V 5 bases, and 11 bases lay outside the gene matches. Germline V gives CDR1 MNHEY, CDR2 SMNVEV (reference sequence). DNA of the CDR3: TGTGCCAGCAGTATCCTCAACAGGGGACTAAACACTGAAGCTTTCTTT. Residues: CASSILNRGLNTEAFF.

There are a few counts of this clone. The chain joins TRBV5-3 to TRBJ2-2; no clear D gene. TRBV5-3 is an ORF; its function is uncertain. V shed 1 base and J shed 0 bases, with 16 bases lying between them. The CDR3 sequence is 18 residues long. This chain's CDR3 is CARSLPLSGGPNTGELFF. The CDR3 DNA follows: TGTGCCAGAAGCTTGCCCCTCTCCGGCGGCCCGAACACCGGGGAGCTGTTTTTT.